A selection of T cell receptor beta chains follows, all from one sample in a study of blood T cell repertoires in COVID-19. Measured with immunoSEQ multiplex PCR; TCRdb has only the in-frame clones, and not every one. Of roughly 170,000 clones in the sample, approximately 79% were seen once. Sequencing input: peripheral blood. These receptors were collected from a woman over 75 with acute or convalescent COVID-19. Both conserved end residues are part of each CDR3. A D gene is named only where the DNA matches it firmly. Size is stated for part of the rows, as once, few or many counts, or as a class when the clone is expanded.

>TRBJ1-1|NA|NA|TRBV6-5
CASTLRGTEAFF
TGTGCCAGCACCCTCCGCGGCACTGAAGCTTTCTTT
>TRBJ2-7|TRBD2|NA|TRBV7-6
CASSPLAPGEQYF
TGTGCCAGCAGCCCACTAGCGCCGGGCGAGCAGTACTTC
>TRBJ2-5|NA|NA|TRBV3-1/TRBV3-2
CASSRRGQETQYF
TGTGCCAGCAGCCGCCGGGGGCAAGAGACCCAGTACTTC
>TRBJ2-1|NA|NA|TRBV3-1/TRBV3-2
CASSPTLTRVSSYNEQFF
TGTGCCAGCAGTCCTACCCTAACGCGGGTGAGCTCCTACAATGAGCAGTTCTTC
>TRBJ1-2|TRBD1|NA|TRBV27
CASSSGQGRGSNYGYTF
TGTGCCAGCAGTTCCGGACAGGGGCGGGGTTCGAACTATGGCTACACCTTC
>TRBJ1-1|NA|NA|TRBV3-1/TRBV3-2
CASSQDQANTEAFF
TGTGCCAGCAGCCAAGACCAGGCAAACACTGAAGCTTTCTTT
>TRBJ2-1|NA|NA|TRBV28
CASRPQGRGFDEQFF
TGTGCCAGCAGACCTCAGGGGAGAGGGTTCGATGAGCAGTTCTTC
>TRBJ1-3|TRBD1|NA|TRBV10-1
CASSGTAGNTIYF
TGCGCCAGCAGCGGGACAGCTGGAAACACCATATATTTT
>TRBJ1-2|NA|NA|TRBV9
CASSLTDYGYTF
TGTGCCAGCAGCCTAACAGACTATGGCTACACCTTC
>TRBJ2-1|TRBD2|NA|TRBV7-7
CASSSGLAGEHEQFF
TGTGCCAGCAGCTCGGGACTAGCGGGAGAACATGAGCAGTTCTTC
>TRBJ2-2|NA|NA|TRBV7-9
CASRWGGRDTGELFF
TGTGCCAGCAGGTGGGGAGGAAGGGACACCGGGGAGCTGTTTTTT
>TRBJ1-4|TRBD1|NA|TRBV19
CASSTGGSSIAKPNEKLFF
TGTGCCAGTAGCACAGGGGGCTCCTCCATCGCTAAACCCAATGAAAAACTGTTTTTT
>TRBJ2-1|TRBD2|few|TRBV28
CASEDGSLAGVYNEQFF
TGTGCCAGCGAAGATGGGAGCCTAGCGGGAGTCTACAATGAGCAGTTCTTC
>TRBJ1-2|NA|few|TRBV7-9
CASSSNKDSYGYTF
TGTGCCAGCAGTTCAAACAAGGACAGCTATGGCTACACCTTC
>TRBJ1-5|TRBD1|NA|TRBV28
CAISTGGWQPQHF
TGTGCCATCTCGACAGGGGGTTGGCAGCCCCAGCATTTT
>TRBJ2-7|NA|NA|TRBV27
CASSVGQGPYEQYF
TGTGCCAGCAGTGTAGGGCAGGGGCCCTACGAGCAGTACTTC
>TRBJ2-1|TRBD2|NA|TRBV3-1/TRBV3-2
CASSQDVIAGDEQFF
TGTGCCAGCAGCCAAGACGTGATAGCGGGTGATGAGCAGTTCTTC
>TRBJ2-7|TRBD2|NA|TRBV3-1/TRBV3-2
CASSLGLADYEQYF
TGTGCCAGCAGCCTGGGACTAGCGGACTACGAGCAGTACTTC
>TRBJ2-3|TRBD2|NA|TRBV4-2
CASSQGLAGASDTQYF
TGTGCCAGCAGCCAAGGTCTAGCGGGAGCGTCAGATACGCAGTATTTT
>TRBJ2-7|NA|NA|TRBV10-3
CAITGSSYEQYF
TGTGCCATCACTGGGAGCTCCTACGAGCAGTACTTC
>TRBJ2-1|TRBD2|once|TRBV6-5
CASSYGLAGGSQFF
TGTGCCAGCAGTTACGGCCTAGCGGGAGGGAGTCAGTTCTTC
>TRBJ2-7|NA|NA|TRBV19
CASSRGQSSYEQYF
TGTGCCAGTAGCAGAGGACAGAGCTCCTACGAGCAGTACTTC
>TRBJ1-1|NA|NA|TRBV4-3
CASSQLTRGNTEAFF
TGCGCCAGCAGCCAACTCACGCGGGGGAACACTGAAGCTTTCTTT
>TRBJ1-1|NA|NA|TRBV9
CASSSGNTEAFF
TGTGCCAGCAGCTCAGGGAACACTGAAGCTTTCTTT
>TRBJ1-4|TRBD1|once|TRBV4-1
CASSHPGQGVEKLFF
TGCGCCAGCAGTCATCCGGGACAGGGGGTCGAAAAACTGTTTTTT
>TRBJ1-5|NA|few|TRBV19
CASGGMGDQPQHF
TGTGCCAGTGGGGGCATGGGGGATCAGCCCCAGCATTTT
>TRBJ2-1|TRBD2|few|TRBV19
CASSVGLAVYNEQFF
TGTGCCAGTAGTGTGGGACTAGCGGTTTACAATGAGCAGTTCTTC
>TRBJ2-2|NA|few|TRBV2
CASSAAVPDAGELFF
TGTGCCAGCAGCGCAGCGGTCCCGGACGCCGGGGAGCTGTTTTTT
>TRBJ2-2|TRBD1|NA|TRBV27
CATARTGGTGELFF
TGTGCCACCGCGAGGACAGGGGGGACCGGGGAGCTGTTTTTT
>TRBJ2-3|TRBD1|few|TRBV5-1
CASSGQGSGWDTQYF
TGCGCCAGCAGCGGACAGGGCAGTGGATGGGATACGCAGTATTTT
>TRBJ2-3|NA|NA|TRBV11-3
CASSTGGGLPDTQYF
TGTGCCAGCAGCACAGGGGGGGGGCTTCCAGATACGCAGTATTTT